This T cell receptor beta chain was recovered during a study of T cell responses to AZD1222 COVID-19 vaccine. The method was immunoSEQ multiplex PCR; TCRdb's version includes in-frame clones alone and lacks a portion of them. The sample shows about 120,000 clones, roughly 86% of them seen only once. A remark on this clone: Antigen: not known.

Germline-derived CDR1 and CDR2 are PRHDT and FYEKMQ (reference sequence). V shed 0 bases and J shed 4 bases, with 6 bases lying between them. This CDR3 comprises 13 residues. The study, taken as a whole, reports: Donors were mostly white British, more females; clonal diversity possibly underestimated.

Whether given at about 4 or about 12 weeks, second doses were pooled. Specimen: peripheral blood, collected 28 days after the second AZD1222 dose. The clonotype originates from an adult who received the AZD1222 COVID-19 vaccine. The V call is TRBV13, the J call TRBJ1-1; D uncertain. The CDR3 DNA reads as TGTGCCAGCAGCTTAGGGCATATCACTGAAGCTTTCTTT. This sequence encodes CASSLGHITEAFF.